This TCR beta chain comes out of a study of CD8 T cells in Susac syndrome. TCR beta sequences were obtained from blood CD8+ and CD4+ T cells. From germline, CDR1 is DFQATT and CDR2 SNEGSKA (reference sequence). The V gene lost 6 bases and the J gene lost 2 bases, with 17 bases spanning the gap. This CDR3 has 15 residues. RNA totalling roughly 0.45 to 1 ug underwent reverse transcription with random hexamers. An immunoSEQ multiplex PCR generated amplified TCR beta CDR3 products spanning 54 Vbeta and 13 Jbeta. TCRdb reprocessed the immunoSEQ multiplex PCR reads via MiXCR and lists one record per CDR3 protein. The sample yields approximately 120,000 distinct CDR3 sequences, nearly 95% seen once. Study conclusions and caveats: The TCR sequencing and HLA analysis in the study involved a relatively small number of individuals, as the study acknowledged.

To note about this clonotype: Its antigen remains unidentified.

The clonotype comes from a human donor in good health. The J gene is TRBJ1-5, the V gene TRBV20-1; weak D call: TRBD1 (5 bases). Specimen: CD4+ T cells from PBMCs. The CDR3 nucleotides are TGCAGTGCCGCGGCTGCGGGGGTCGGCAATCAGCCCCAGCATTTT. Residues: CSAAAAGVGNQPQHF.